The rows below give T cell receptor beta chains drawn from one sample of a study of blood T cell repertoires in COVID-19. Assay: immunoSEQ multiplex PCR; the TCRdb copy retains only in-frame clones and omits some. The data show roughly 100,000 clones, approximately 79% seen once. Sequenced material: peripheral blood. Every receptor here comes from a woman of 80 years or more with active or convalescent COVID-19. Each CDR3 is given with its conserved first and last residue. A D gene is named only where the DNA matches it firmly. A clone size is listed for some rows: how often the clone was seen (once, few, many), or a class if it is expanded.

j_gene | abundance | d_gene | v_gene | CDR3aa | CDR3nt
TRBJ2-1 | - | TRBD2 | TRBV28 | CASSTPLAGEDEQFF | TGTGCCAGCAGTACGCCGCTAGCGGGAGAGGATGAGCAGTTCTTC
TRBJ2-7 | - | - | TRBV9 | CASSWGASGTYEQYF | TGTGCCAGCAGCTGGGGGGCTAGCGGAACCTACGAGCAGTACTTC
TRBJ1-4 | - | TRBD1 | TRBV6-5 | CASSYTGGREKLFF | TGTGCCAGCAGTTATACAGGGGGCCGGGAAAAACTGTTTTTT
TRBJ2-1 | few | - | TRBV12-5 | CASGLSSSNEQFF | TGTGCTAGTGGTTTGTCTAGCTCAAATGAGCAGTTCTTC
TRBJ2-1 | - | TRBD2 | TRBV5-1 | CASNWPRGSNYNEQFF | TGTGCCAGCAACTGGCCCCGCGGGAGCAACTACAATGAGCAGTTCTTC
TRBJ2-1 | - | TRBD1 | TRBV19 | CASSTGTGFNEQFF | TGTGCCAGTAGTACCGGGACAGGGTTCAATGAGCAGTTCTTC
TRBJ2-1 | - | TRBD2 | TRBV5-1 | CASSDPGGNNEQFF | TGCGCCAGCAGCGACCCGGGAGGCAACAATGAGCAGTTCTTC
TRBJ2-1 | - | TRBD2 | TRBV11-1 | CASSLPSTGGGEQFF | TGTGCCAGCAGCTTACCCTCCACCGGGGGAGGGGAGCAGTTCTTC
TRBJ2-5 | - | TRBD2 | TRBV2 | CASSEVSGRGQETQYF | TGTGCCAGCAGTGAAGTTAGCGGGAGGGGCCAAGAGACCCAGTACTTC
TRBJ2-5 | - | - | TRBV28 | CASSLTSQETQYF | TGTGCCAGCAGTTTAACGAGCCAAGAGACCCAGTACTTC
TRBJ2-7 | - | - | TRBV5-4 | CASSLAKSVELYEQYF | TGTGCCAGCAGCTTGGCCAAGTCGGTTGAATTATACGAGCAGTACTTC
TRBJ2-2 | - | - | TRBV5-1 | CASKADRNTGELFF | TGCGCCAGCAAGGCGGACAGGAACACCGGGGAGCTGTTTTTT
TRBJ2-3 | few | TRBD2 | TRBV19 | CASSPQERAGGSYTQYF | TGTGCCAGTAGTCCCCAGGAGAGGGCGGGAGGCTCTTATACGCAGTATTTT
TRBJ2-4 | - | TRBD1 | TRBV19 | CASSNDRGGNIQYF | TGTGCCAGTAGTAACGACAGGGGGGGAAACATTCAGTACTTC
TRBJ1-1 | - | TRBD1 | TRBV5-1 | CASSLGQQGTEAFF | TGTGCCAGCAGCTTGGGACAGCAGGGGACTGAAGCTTTCTTT
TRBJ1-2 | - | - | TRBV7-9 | CASSTKGYTF | TGTGCCAGCAGCACTAAAGGCTACACCTTC
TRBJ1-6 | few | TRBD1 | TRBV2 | CASLGQGEQSPLHF | TGTGCCAGCTTGGGACAGGGGGAACAGTCACCCCTCCACTTT
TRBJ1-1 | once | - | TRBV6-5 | CASSHYTEAFF | TGTGCCAGCAGTCATTACACTGAAGCTTTCTTT
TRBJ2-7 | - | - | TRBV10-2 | CASSESRRDGSSYEQYF | TGCGCCAGCAGTGAGTCAAGGAGGGACGGGAGCTCCTACGAGCAGTACTTC
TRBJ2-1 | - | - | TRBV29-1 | CSVGWGGSYNEQFF | TGCAGCGTTGGCTGGGGCGGCTCCTACAATGAGCAGTTCTTC
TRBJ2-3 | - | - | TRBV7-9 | CASSPGHSTDTQYF | TGTGCCAGCAGTCCGGGACATAGCACAGATACGCAGTATTTT
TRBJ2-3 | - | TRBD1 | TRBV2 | CASSLGQVTDTQYF | TGTGCCAGCAGCCTAGGACAGGTCACAGATACGCAGTATTTT
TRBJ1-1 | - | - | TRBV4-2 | CASSQGGTTEAFF | TGTGCCAGCAGCCAAGGGGGCACCACTGAAGCTTTCTTT
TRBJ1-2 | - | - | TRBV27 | CASSPRSDRTGGYTF | TGTGCCAGCAGTCCCCGCTCCGACAGGACCGGGGGCTACACCTTC